This entry concerns a single T cell receptor (beta chain). What it binds is not known. Repertoires were generated with immunoSEQ multiplex PCR, while TCRdb's copy carries only in-frame clones and drops some. Of roughly 64,000 clones listed, roughly nine tenths are singletons. The data stem from a study of lymphopenia after photon versus proton radiotherapy. Study results and limitations: In patients who died, overall survival fell as post-nadir TCR diversity dropped more. Relative stability marked proton patients; photon patients lost diversity and naive cells. Survival link was tested only in deceased patients; proton benefit remains a possibility. After the lymphocyte nadir, photon-treated repertoires showed oligoclonal expansion, especially of CD8+ Temra cells.

V was shortened by 6 bases and J by 2 bases, with 14 bases between the two germline ends. Germline-derived CDR1 and CDR2 are KGHSH and LQKENI. The length of the CDR3 is 15 residues. This TCR came from a man older than 75 with esophageal cancer. The material was peripheral blood, obtained from a patient treated with proton-based radiotherapy. The V and J genes are TRBV18 and TRBJ1-3; D possibly corresponds to TRBD1 (5 bases). Here the CDR3 DNA reads TGTGCCAGCTCCCCTTGGGGACTTACTGGAAACACCATATATTTT. Protein: CASSPWGLTGNTIYF. Based on the CDR3 plus reference TRBV18 and TRBJ1-3, the full variable domain is NAGVMQNPRHLVRRRGQEARLRCSPMKGHSHVYWYRQLPEEGLKFMVYLQKENIIDESGMPKERFSAEFPKEGPSILRIQQVVRGDSAAYFCASSPWGLTGNTIYFGEGSWLTVV.